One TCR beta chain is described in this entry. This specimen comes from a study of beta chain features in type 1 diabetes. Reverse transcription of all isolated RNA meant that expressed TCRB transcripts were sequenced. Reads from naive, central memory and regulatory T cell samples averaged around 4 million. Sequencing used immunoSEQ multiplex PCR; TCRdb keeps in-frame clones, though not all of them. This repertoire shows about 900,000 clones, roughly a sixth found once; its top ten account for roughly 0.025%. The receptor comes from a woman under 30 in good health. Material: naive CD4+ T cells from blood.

CDR3 bases: TGTGCCTCCCGACTGGGCGGGGAGCTGTTTTTT. Its protein is CASRLGGELFF. The chain links TRBV10-3 to TRBJ2-2; the D is unclear. CDR1 ENHRY and CDR2 SYGVKD come from the germline V gene. The CDR3 has 11 residues. The germline V and J ends were trimmed by 11 bases and 7 bases, with 11 bases remaining between them.